This TCR beta chain appears in the sequencing data of a study of shared clonotypes between healthy human individuals. The table came from immunoSEQ multiplex PCR; TCRdb's copy has only in-frame clones and leaves some out. There are 2 million to 2.5 million clones in the sample; roughly 93% occur only once, and about 0.39% lies in the top ten. Participating donors were healthy, HIV-negative adults free of recent acute infections or vaccinations. V was cut by 5 bases and J by 9 bases, with 17 bases left in between. The CDR3 spans 13 residues. Germline V gives CDR1 MGHRA, CDR2 YSYEKL. Study-level points and caveats: Enrolling few donors narrowed the genetic and exposure-history diversity that was represented. A handful of donors held about 5% of naive CD4 clonotypes in common.

Notes on this clone: Its antigen is still unknown.

The sequencing input was naive CD4+ T cells from PBMCs. Subset denoted: CD45RA+ positively selected. This clonotype was obtained from a man aged 18 to 35 in good health. Some clones in this sample may be carry-over from other donors' samples. This rearrangement joins TRBV4-1 to TRBJ2-7, with D unresolved. The CDR3 loop is CASSATVYSRQYF. CDR3 bases: TGCGCCAGCAGCGCGACGGTGTATTCGAGGCAGTACTTC.